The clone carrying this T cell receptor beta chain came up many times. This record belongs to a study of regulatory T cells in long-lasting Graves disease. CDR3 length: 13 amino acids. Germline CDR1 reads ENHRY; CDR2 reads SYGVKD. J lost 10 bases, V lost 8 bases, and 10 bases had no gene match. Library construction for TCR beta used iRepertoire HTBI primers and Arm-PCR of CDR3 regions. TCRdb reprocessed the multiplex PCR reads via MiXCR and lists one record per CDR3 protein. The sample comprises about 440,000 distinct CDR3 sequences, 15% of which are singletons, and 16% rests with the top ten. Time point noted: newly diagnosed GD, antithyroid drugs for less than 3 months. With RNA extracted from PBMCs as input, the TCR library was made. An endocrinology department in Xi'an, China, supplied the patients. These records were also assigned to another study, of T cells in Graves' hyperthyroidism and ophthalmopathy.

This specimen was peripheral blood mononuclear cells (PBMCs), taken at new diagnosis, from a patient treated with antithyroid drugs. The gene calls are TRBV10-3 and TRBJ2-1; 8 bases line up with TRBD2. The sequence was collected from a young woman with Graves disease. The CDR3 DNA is TGTGCCATCTGGGGACTAGGCGGGTACGAGCAGTTCTTC. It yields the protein CAIWGLGGYEQFF.